This T cell receptor beta chain comes out of a study of CD8+CD57+ T cells in acquired aplastic anemia. In the study overall: Each DNA sample taken from sorted CD4+ and CD8+ cells came to approximately 3.3 ug on average.

This clonotype came up many times. Its specificity is not known. Template material for TCR beta VDJ and CDR3 profiling consisted of genomic DNA. In TCRdb, the reads were re-called with MiXCR into one record per CDR3 protein. The sample contains approximately 57,000 distinct CDR3 sequences, approximately 52% of which appear only once. CDR1 and CDR2 from the germline V gene are SGHAT and FQNNGV. Trimming took 5 bases from V and 1 from J; bases not matched to a gene: 4. This CDR3 spans 14 amino acids. Findings and limits, study-wide: Patients versus controls showed no significant CD8+ Simpson's diversity difference. Both patients and controls carried the same twenty-nine CD8+ CDR3 sequences.

Patients who underwent sequencing had shown CD8+CD57+ cell expansion by flow cytometry. Patients had not yet gotten any therapy when their blood was taken for sampling. The chain couples TRBV11-2 to TRBJ1-1; 7 bases fit TRBD1. Sequencing was performed on sorted CD4+, CD8+, or CD8+CD57+ T cells (not recorded which) from PBMCs. The source of this sequence is a human donor with aplastic anemia. CDR3 DNA sequence: TGTGCCAGCAGCCCGGGACAGAAGAACACTGAAGCTTTCTTT. This translates into CASSPGQKNTEAFF.